Below, 24 T cell receptor beta chains from the same sample are listed, as sequenced in a study of PD-1 blockade in classical Hodgkin lymphoma. Profiling relied on immunoSEQ multiplex PCR, and the TCRdb table lists in-frame clones only, not all of them. The table lists about 18,000 clones, 83% of them singletons. Time point given: cycle 4 day 1 (C4D1), after 5 to 7 weeks of nivolumab. Relapse was seen in all patients after autologous stem cell transplantation, and brentuximab vedotin exposure was variable. Sequencing was performed on peripheral blood mononuclear cells (PBMCs), taken before the fourth cycle of nivolumab. All receptors come from a human donor with classical Hodgkin lymphoma.

The chain recombines TRBV18 with TRBJ2-5; possible D gene TRBD1, 5 bases. The CDR3 sequence is 15 residues long. Trimming took off 3 bases at V and 1 base at J, with 12 bases between the two ends. Germline V gives CDR1 KGHSH, CDR2 LQKENI. CDR3 loop: CASSPALQGQETQYF. The CDR3, as DNA: TGTGCCAGCTCACCTGCTTTGCAGGGCCAAGAGACCCAGTACTTC.

This clone was counted a single time. This chain links TRBV19 with TRBJ2-3; 8 nucleotides align to TRBD2. Germline CDR1 and CDR2: LNHDA and SQIVND (reference sequence). The V gene end was trimmed by 3 bases and the J gene end by 3 bases; junction bases not matched to a gene: 8. The CDR3 has 16 amino acids. The CDR3, as DNA: TGTGCCAGTAGTATCCGTTCGGGGGGGCGTACAGATACGCAGTATTTT. Its translation is CASSIRSGGRTDTQYF.

The chain recombines TRBV6-1 with TRBJ1-2; the D is unclear. V dropped 2 bases and J dropped 0 bases, with 10 bases sitting between them. Germline V gene sequence: CDR1 MNHNS, CDR2 SASEGT. The CDR3 sequence is 15 residues long. CDR3 nucleotide sequence: TGTGCCAGCAGTGAATACCCAACCTCTAACTATGGCTACACCTTC. It codes for CASSEYPTSNYGYTF.

This clone was seen more than once but under ten times. The J gene is TRBJ2-5, the V gene TRBV7-9; D perhaps matches TRBD2 (7 bases). V was trimmed by 6 bases and J by 4 bases, leaving 15 bases between them. CDR3 length: 14 amino acids. CDR1 is SEHNR, CDR2 FQNEAQ, per germline (reference sequence). The CDR3 DNA reads as TGTGCCAGCAGGTCAAACGGGGGGCTAGAGACCCAGTACTTC. Its protein is CASRSNGGLETQYF.

The chain joins TRBV7-9 to TRBJ1-3, with 7 positions matching TRBD1. Germline values: CDR1 SEHNR, CDR2 FQNEAQ (reference sequence). The ends lost 0 bases at V and 0 bases at J; junction bases unmatched: 8. The CDR3 length is 18 residues. CDR3 region: CASSLALLTGSSGNTIYF. For the CDR3, the DNA is TGTGCCAGCAGCTTAGCCCTATTGACAGGGAGCTCTGGAAACACCATATATTTT.

CDR3 nucleotide sequence: TGTGCCAGCAGCTCTAGCGGGGGGGCCGCGGAGACCCAGTACTTC. Its translation is CASSSSGGAAETQYF. V and J are TRBV7-9 and TRBJ2-5; 12 bases are a match to TRBD2. CDR3 length: 15 amino acids. V trimming: 4 bases; J trimming: 5 bases; junction bases outside the gene matches: 5. Germline assignment: CDR1 SEHNR and CDR2 FQNEAQ (reference sequence).

This clone was found a few times. The chain has TRBV5-1 and TRBJ1-1; a weak D match, TRBD1 (5 bases). The CDR3 is 13 amino acids. Germline CDR1 reads SGHRS; CDR2 reads YFSETQ. The ends were cut back, 5 bases at V and 2 bases at J, with 10 bases in the middle. The CDR3 region is CASRLDINTEAFF. For the CDR3, the DNA is TGCGCCAGCAGACTGGACATAAACACTGAAGCTTTCTTT.

The chain is built from TRBV5-1 and TRBJ2-3; D not certain. CDR1 and CDR2 from the germline V gene are SGHRS and YFSETQ. The CDR3 consists of 13 residues. V was cut by 0 bases and J by 2 bases, with 4 bases left in between. CDR3 DNA: TGCGCCAGCAGCTTGGCCCCCACAGATACGCAGTATTTT. This translates into CASSLAPTDTQYF.

The chain couples TRBV2 to TRBJ2-5; unclear D gene. This CDR3 is 12 amino acids long. Trimming took 6 bases from V and 4 from J, leaving 9 bases between them. Germline V gene lookup returns CDR1 SNHLY and CDR2 FYNNEI. This CDR3 is CASRGEVETQYF. Here the CDR3 DNA reads TGTGCCAGCAGGGGTGAGGTAGAGACCCAGTACTTC.

The rearrangement joins TRBV6-6 to TRBJ1-2; D unresolved. Trimming cost V 0 bases and J 7 bases, with 12 bases left between them. This CDR3 comprises 14 residues. Germline V CDR1 and CDR2: MNHNY, SVGAGI (reference sequence). The chain's CDR3 is CASSYSGSPLGYTF. The CDR3 region has the DNA TGTGCCAGCAGTTACTCAGGTTCCCCCCTTGGCTACACCTTC.

The chain recombines TRBV6-5 with TRBJ1-2; D uncertain. Trimming pared 11 bases from V and 6 bases from J, leaving 10 bases between. Per the germline V gene, CDR1 is MNHEY and CDR2 is SVGAGI. The CDR3 covers 10 residues. This chain's CDR3 is CAPLADGYTF. The CDR3 region has the DNA TGTGCCCCGCTGGCTGATGGCTACACCTTC.

V is TRBV6-5 and J is TRBJ2-7; 10 nucleotides align to TRBD1. V lost 2 bases, J lost 3 bases, and 7 bases stayed unmatched. Germline V gene data show CDR1 as MNHEY and CDR2 as SVGAGI. There are 16 residues in the CDR3. The CDR3 DNA sequence: TGTGCCAGCAGTTACACCAGGGACAGGGGCGGCTACGAGCAGTACTTC. Translating it yields CASSYTRDRGGYEQYF.

The chain has TRBV5-1 and TRBJ2-3, with D possibly TRBD1 on 6 matching bases. V lost 4 bases, J lost 0 bases, and 12 bases lay in between. The CDR3 is made up of 15 amino acids. The V gene's germline CDR1 is SGHRS and CDR2 YFSETQ. Written as DNA, the CDR3 is TGCGCCAGCAGCCCTACAGGGCTAAGCACAGATACGCAGTATTTT. It codes for CASSPTGLSTDTQYF. Full variable domain (outside the CDR3, taken from reference TRBV5-1 and TRBJ2-3): KAGVTQTPRYLIKTRGQQVTLSCSPISGHRSVSWYQQTPGQGLQFLFEYFSETQRNKGNFPGRFSGRQFSNSRSEMNVSTLELGDSALYLCASSPTGLSTDTQYFGPGTRLTVL.

The rearrangement uses TRBV5-1 and TRBJ1-1; tentative D call: TRBD1 (6 bases). Trimming pared 1 base from V and 5 bases from J, leaving 9 bases between. Germline CDR1 reads SGHRS; CDR2 reads YFSETQ. The CDR3 is made up of 13 amino acids. CDR3 bases: TGCGCCAGCAGCTTGAAGGGGGGGACTGAAGCTTTCTTT. The encoded protein is CASSLKGGTEAFF.

This clone showed up just once. Here the CDR3 DNA reads TGCGCCAGCAGGCCCCCCGGGACTAGCGTGTACAATGAGCAGTTCTTC. Protein: CASRPPGTSVYNEQFF. The V call is TRBV10-2, the J call TRBJ2-1; TRBD2 matches 10 bases. Per germline, CDR1 WSHSY and CDR2 SAAADI. V gave up 6 bases and J gave up 4 bases; unmatched junction bases: 9. This CDR3 is built from 16 residues.

The chain has TRBV2 and TRBJ1-2, with a weak D call TRBD1 (5 bases). Germline V gene sequence: CDR1 SNHLY, CDR2 FYNNEI. This CDR3 is built from 14 residues. V dropped 6 bases and J dropped 5 bases, with 16 bases sitting between them. Here the CDR3 DNA reads TGTGCCAGCAGGGAGAGAGGGGCTGGGTATGGCTACACCTTC. It encodes CASRERGAGYGYTF.

This clone was seen only once. This chain uses TRBV11-3 with TRBJ2-3; 9 bases match TRBD2. This CDR3 contains 16 residues. V was pared by 1 base and J by 2 bases, with 4 bases of the junction left unmatched. Germline CDR1 reads SGHNT; CDR2 reads YENEEA. Here the CDR3 DNA reads TGTGCCAGCAGCTTAGGAGGCGGGGGGGCCACAGATACGCAGTATTTT. Protein: CASSLGGGGATDTQYF. The full variable domain, its missing parts supplied by reference TRBV11-3 and TRBJ2-3, is EAGVVQSPRYKIIEKKQPVAFWCNPISGHNTLYWYLQNLGQGPELLIRYENEEAVDDSQLPKDRFSAERLKGVDSTLKIQPAELGDSAVYLCASSLGGGGATDTQYFGPGTRLTVL.

J is TRBJ2-2 and V is TRBV7-9; D call uncertain. Per the germline V gene, CDR1 is SEHNR and CDR2 is FQNEAQ (reference sequence). V gave up 1 base and J gave up 5 bases, with 11 bases separating them. CDR3 size: 15 residues. The CDR3 here is CASSLGPTVTGELFF. DNA for the CDR3: TGTGCCAGCAGCTTAGGCCCTACCGTAACCGGGGAGCTGTTTTTT.

This chain uses TRBV7-8 with TRBJ1-1; 7 bases fit TRBD1. Germline CDR1 is SGHVS and CDR2 is FQNEAQ. The CDR3 is made up of 16 amino acids. The trim removed 5 bases at V and 5 bases at J, leaving 14 bases unmatched. CDR3 coding DNA: TGTGCCAGCAGCAAAGAGGGACAGTTCATAGCGACTGAAGCTTTCTTT. Protein product: CASSKEGQFIATEAFF.

This chain links TRBV7-8 with TRBJ1-4; tentatively, D is TRBD1 (6 bases). Germline assignment: CDR1 SGHVS and CDR2 FQNEAQ. The ends were cut back, 4 bases at V and 4 bases at J, with 13 bases in the middle. There are 15 residues in the CDR3. The CDR3 sequence is CASSYGQTLNEKLFF. As DNA, the CDR3 is TGTGCCAGCAGCTACGGACAGACCCTTAATGAAAAACTGTTTTTT.

The V call is TRBV7-8, the J call TRBJ2-3; 9 positions agree with TRBD2. The CDR3 covers 18 residues. Germline V gene sequence: CDR1 SGHVS, CDR2 FQNEAQ. With V trimmed by 0 bases and J by 2 bases, 9 bases remained unmatched. The CDR3 nucleotides read TGTGCCAGCAGCTTAGCGCAGACTAGCGGAACTAACACAGATACGCAGTATTTT. This encodes CASSLAQTSGTNTDTQYF.

This clone came up a few times. The J gene is TRBJ1-1, the V gene TRBV5-5; D is unclear. This CDR3 has 14 residues. Between the trimmed V and J ends, which lost 0 bases and 1 base, there was a span of 7 bases. The germline CDR1 and CDR2 sequences are SGHKS and YYEKEE (reference sequence). CDR3 nucleotides: TGTGCCAGCAGCTTGGATGCCGCGAACACTGAAGCTTTCTTT. It encodes CASSLDAANTEAFF.

This sequence joins TRBV5-1 and TRBJ2-3, with 7 bases matching TRBD2. This CDR3 comprises 14 residues. Germline lookup yields CDR1 SGHRS and CDR2 YFSETQ. V lost 1 base, J lost 2 bases, and 1 base stayed unmatched. CDR3 in amino acids: CASSLSGDTDTQYF. CDR3 DNA: TGCGCCAGCAGCTTGAGCGGGGACACAGATACGCAGTATTTT.

This clone occurred a few times. The chain recombines TRBV23-1 with TRBJ1-1, with D unresolved. TRBV23-1 falls under the ORF class, with uncertain function. CDR3 size: 12 residues. V shed 2 bases and J shed 1 base, with 2 bases lying between them. The CDR3 coding sequence is TGCGCCAGCAGTCAAGGGAACACTGAAGCTTTCTTT. Residues: CASSQGNTEAFF.